Presented here are 31 T cell receptor beta chains from one specimen sequenced in a study of CD8+ T cells in alopecia areata. Treatment indicated: oral pan-JAK inhibitor, 5-10 mg twice daily. In each case, RNA was isolated and then reverse transcribed into cDNA as the sequencing template. This table comes from immunoSEQ multiplex PCR, and its TCRdb copy is limited to in-frame clones, with some not included. This table holds about 100,000 clones, just under 60% found once. Sequencing used CD8+ T cells sorted from blood, obtained at approximately week 60, from a patient treated with tofacitinib. Receptors were obtained from a human donor with alopecia areata.

The rearrangement joins TRBV5-6 to TRBJ1-2; D might be TRBD1 (5 bases). This CDR3 region has 14 residues. Trimming cost V 4 bases and J 8 bases, with 18 bases left between them. Germline V gene data show CDR1 as SGHDT and CDR2 as YYEEEE. CDR3 nucleotides: TGTGCCAGCAGCCTTCCAATGGGGGTCGAGGGCTACACCTTC. As protein: CASSLPMGVEGYTF. Using reference TRBV5-6 and TRBJ1-2 for the parts outside the CDR3, the full variable domain is DAGVTQSPTHLIKTRGQQVTLRCSPKSGHDTVSWYQQALGQGPQFIFQYYEEEERQRGNFPDRFSGHQFPNYSSELNVNALLLGDSALYLCASSLPMGVEGYTFGSGTRLTVV.

This clone has a single count. V gene TRBV27 combines with J gene TRBJ2-5; 7 nucleotides align to TRBD2. With V trimmed by 8 bases and J by 3 bases, 9 bases remained unmatched. The CDR3 contains 14 residues. CDR1 and CDR2 from the germline V gene are MNHEY and SMNVEV (reference sequence). In DNA, the CDR3 is TGTGCCAGCCGCCTTGCTCGGGGGGAAGAGACCCAGTACTTC. It translates to CASRLARGEETQYF.

The chain carries TRBV13 and TRBJ2-7, with D uncertain. Germline CDR1 reads PRHDT; CDR2 reads FYEKMQ (reference sequence). CDR3 size: 13 residues. The V gene lost 4 bases and the J gene lost 0 bases, with 7 bases spanning the gap. CDR3 sequence (DNA): TGTGCCAGCAGCTCCCGAAGCTCCTACGAGCAGTACTTC. This translates into CASSSRSSYEQYF.

The chain has TRBV7-8 and TRBJ2-3; 12 nucleotides agree with TRBD2. Trimming took 4 bases from V and 6 from J; bases not matched to a gene: 5. The CDR3 extends over 15 amino acids. The germline V gene encodes CDR1 SGHVS and CDR2 FQNEAQ. The DNA of the CDR3 is TGTGCCAGCAGCTCTAGCGGGGGGGCGGCGGATACGCAGTATTTT. It specifies CASSSSGGAADTQYF.

Only a few counts were recorded for this clone. The chain couples TRBV9 to TRBJ1-1; perhaps TRBD1 as D (5 bases). The germline gives CDR1 SGDLS, CDR2 YYNGEE. Between the trimmed V and J ends, which lost 0 bases and 1 base, there was a span of 16 bases. This CDR3 region has 17 residues. The CDR3 protein is CASSVGGTWGTNTEAFF. For the CDR3, the DNA is TGTGCCAGCAGCGTAGGGGGCACCTGGGGTACGAACACTGAAGCTTTCTTT.

This clone was observed a handful of times. The chain recombines TRBV14 with TRBJ2-1; D may be TRBD1 (5 bases). V shed 1 base and J shed 1 base, with 14 bases lying between them. CDR3 size: 17 residues. From germline, CDR1 is SGHDN and CDR2 FVKESK. The CDR3 DNA reads TGTGCCAGCAGCCAAGGTATAGGCAGGGCGTCCTACAATGAGCAGTTCTTC. Residues: CASSQGIGRASYNEQFF.

The chain has TRBV6-6 and TRBJ1-2; TRBD1 aligns across 7 bases. V lost 4 bases to trimming and J lost 0 bases; unmatched junction nucleotides: 8. The germline CDR1 and CDR2 sequences are MNHNY and SVGAGI (reference sequence). The CDR3 has 16 residues. CDR3 amino acids: CASSSSRDRANYGYTF. DNA of the CDR3: TGTGCCAGCAGTTCCTCCCGGGACAGAGCTAACTATGGCTACACCTTC.

The V gene is TRBV10-3, the J gene TRBJ2-6; D may be TRBD2 (7 bases). CDR1 is ENHRY, CDR2 SYGVKD, per germline. V lost 6 bases and J lost 0, with 18 bases in between. The CDR3 totals 18 residues. CDR3 in amino acids: CAIRGGQSRDSGANVLTF. CDR3 sequence (DNA): TGTGCCATCAGGGGGGGGCAATCCCGCGACTCTGGGGCCAACGTCCTGACTTTC.

The V and J genes are TRBV7-6 and TRBJ2-7; the D gene is possibly TRBD1 (6 bases). Germline loops: CDR1 SGHVS, CDR2 FNYEAQ. The CDR3 spans 15 residues. V lost 1 base and J lost 4, with 14 bases in between. In nucleotides, the CDR3 is TGTGCCAGCAGCTTAGAAGCAGGGGAAGTTTACGAGCAGTACTTC. This sequence encodes CASSLEAGEVYEQYF.

CDR3 sequence: CASSPARAVQFTEAFF. DNA of the CDR3: TGTGCCAGCAGCCCGGCAAGGGCGGTACAATTCACTGAAGCTTTCTTT. This sequence joins TRBV7-9 and TRBJ1-1; D unresolved. The CDR3 length is 16 residues. V lost 5 bases and J lost 4, with 20 bases in between. The V gene's germline CDR1 is SEHNR and CDR2 FQNEAQ (reference sequence).

This clone came up a few times. This chain links TRBV4-1 with TRBJ2-7; D unresolved. Germline CDR1 and CDR2: MGHRA and YSYEKL. The CDR3 loop spans 13 amino acids. The V end lost 1 base, the J end lost 3 bases, and 7 bases lay between the germline ends. The CDR3 bases are TGCGCCAGCAGCCAAGTAGCCAACTACGAGCAGTACTTC. Its translation: CASSQVANYEQYF.

There are a few counts of this clone. The sample contains more than one DNA sequence encoding this CDR3. CDR3 residues: CASSPGLGTGELFF. DNA of the CDR3: TGTGCCAGCAGCCCAGGGTTAGGCACCGGGGAGCTGTTTTTT. This chain uses TRBV5-6 with TRBJ2-2, with D possibly being TRBD1 (5 bases). Trimming removed 4 bases at V and 4 bases at J, with 11 bases between. The CDR3 length is 14 residues. The germline CDR1 and CDR2 sequences are SGHDT and YYEEEE. The whole variable domain, remainder taken from reference TRBV5-6 and TRBJ2-2, is DAGVTQSPTHLIKTRGQQVTLRCSPKSGHDTVSWYQQALGQGPQFIFQYYEEEERQRGNFPDRFSGHQFPNYSSELNVNALLLGDSALYLCASSPGLGTGELFFGEGSRLTVL.

The rearrangement links TRBV7-9 to TRBJ2-1; D is possibly TRBD2 (6 bases). This CDR3 comprises 14 residues. Germline V gives CDR1 SEHNR, CDR2 FQNEAQ (reference sequence). The V gene lost 5 bases and the J gene lost 10 bases, with 18 bases spanning the gap. The CDR3 nucleotides read TGTGCCAGCAGCCGGGACTCCCAGCGATCGGAGCAGTTCTTC. This encodes CASSRDSQRSEQFF.

V is TRBV2 and J is TRBJ1-4, with 10 bases fitting TRBD1. CDR3 size: 16 residues. The trim removed 6 bases at V and 6 bases at J, leaving 10 bases unmatched. Germline loops: CDR1 SNHLY, CDR2 FYNNEI. For the CDR3, the DNA is TGTGCCAGCAGAGCTACGACAGGGGGCGGACATGAAAAACTGTTTTTT. This gives the protein CASRATTGGGHEKLFF.

This clone was observed at least ten times. CDR3 residues: CATSRDTDRATDTQYF. The DNA of the CDR3 is TGTGCCACCAGCAGAGATACCGACAGGGCCACAGATACGCAGTATTTT. The chain joins TRBV15 to TRBJ2-3, with 7 bases fitting TRBD1. After removal of 0 bases from V and 2 bases from J, the junction contained 5 bases not matched to a gene. The germline CDR1 and CDR2 sequences are LNHNV and YYDKDF (reference sequence). This CDR3 region has 16 residues.

The chain has TRBV30 and TRBJ2-2; unclear D gene. CDR3 length: 13 residues. Germline V gene sequence: CDR1 GTSNPN, CDR2 SVGIG (reference sequence). With 1 base removed from V and 6 bases from J, the gap between germline ends came to 9 bases. The CDR3 coding sequence is TGTGCCTGGAGTGGCGGCCTTCCCGGGGAGCTGTTTTTT. Encoded protein: CAWSGGLPGELFF.

The chain is built from TRBV2 and TRBJ1-5; 9 bases are shared with TRBD1. Germline trimming cut 6 bases from V and 4 bases from J; bases unmatched to any gene: 7. CDR3 length equals 15 residues. Germline loops: CDR1 SNHLY, CDR2 FYNNEI. The CDR3 nucleotides read TGTGCCAGCAGATACGGGACAGGGATTAATCAGCCCCAGCATTTT. Residues: CASRYGTGINQPQHF.

The rearrangement uses TRBV10-3 and TRBJ2-7; 7 nucleotides line up with TRBD1. This CDR3 comprises 15 residues. CDR1 and CDR2 (germline): ENHRY, SYGVKD. J was trimmed by 0 bases and V by 8 bases; bases with no gene match: 10. The CDR3 sequence is CAIRNGTDVSYEQYF. Here the CDR3 DNA reads TGTGCCATCCGAAACGGGACAGATGTCTCCTACGAGCAGTACTTC.

This chain joins TRBV10-3 and TRBJ1-2; D unresolved. This CDR3 is 13 amino acids long. Germline-derived CDR1 and CDR2 are ENHRY and SYGVKD. V lost 7 bases and J 0 bases, leaving 9 bases between the germline ends. The CDR3 bases are TGTGCCATCACGCCGGAATCTAACTATGGCTACACCTTC. It translates to CAITPESNYGYTF.

V gene TRBV4-1 combines with J gene TRBJ2-1, with 8 positions matching TRBD2. Germline V gives CDR1 MGHRA, CDR2 YSYEKL. Trimming took 0 bases from V and 3 from J; bases not matched to a gene: 4. CDR3 length: 16 residues. In nucleotides, the CDR3 is TGCGCCAGCAGCCAAGATCCAGCGGGGGTCTACAATGAGCAGTTCTTC. It yields the protein CASSQDPAGVYNEQFF.

There are a few counts of this clone. The V and J genes are TRBV4-2 and TRBJ2-3, with D possibly TRBD1 on 6 matching bases. The V end lost 4 bases, the J end lost 4 bases, and 18 bases lay between the germline ends. The CDR3 is made up of 16 amino acids. CDR1 and CDR2 from the germline V gene are LGHNA and YNFKEQ. As DNA, the CDR3 is TGTGCCAGCAGCCTCTTAGGGTTCAGGGGTGCAGATACGCAGTATTTT. It encodes CASSLLGFRGADTQYF.

The rearrangement links TRBV25-1 to TRBJ1-1, with a possible D match to TRBD1 (5 bases). With 3 bases removed from V and 4 bases from J, the gap between germline ends came to 15 bases. The CDR3 length is 15 residues. Germline V gene lookup returns CDR1 MGHDK and CDR2 SYGVNS. CDR3 sequence (DNA): TGTGCCAGCAGTGAGGCCGGGGGTTCCCCCACTGAAGCTTTCTTT. It encodes CASSEAGGSPTEAFF.

This clone occurred once. The chain recombines TRBV30 with TRBJ1-5, with D perhaps TRBD1 (6 bases). CDR3 length: 13 amino acids. With 1 base removed from V and 3 bases from J, the gap between germline ends came to 7 bases. The germline V gene has CDR1 GTSNPN and CDR2 SVGIG (reference sequence). The CDR3 loop is CAWSGDNNQPQHF. The DNA for the CDR3 is TGTGCCTGGAGTGGGGACAACAATCAGCCCCAGCATTTT.

The V and J genes are TRBV9 and TRBJ2-7; no clear D gene. This CDR3 has 11 residues. Trimming pared 3 bases from V and 6 bases from J, leaving 7 bases between. The germline V gene has CDR1 SGDLS and CDR2 YYNGEE. The CDR3 sequence is CASSAGREQYF. CDR3 in DNA: TGTGCCAGCAGCGCCGGGCGCGAGCAGTACTTC.

The rearrangement uses TRBV2 and TRBJ2-7; D is ambiguous. Germline CDR1 and CDR2: SNHLY and FYNNEI. Deletions cut 10 bases from V and 6 bases from J, with 16 bases between. This CDR3 contains 12 residues. The CDR3 region has the DNA TGTGCCATCCCCCTGCCGGCCGGCGAGCAGTACTTC. Amino acid sequence: CAIPLPAGEQYF.

V usage is TRBV29-1 and J usage is TRBJ2-7; no reliable D call. Germline CDR1 and CDR2: SQVTM and ANQGSEA. The V gene lost 3 bases and the J gene lost 6 bases, with 12 bases spanning the gap. The CDR3 is 12 amino acids. The CDR3: CSVDIGPVEQYF. The CDR3 DNA follows: TGCAGCGTTGACATAGGCCCAGTCGAGCAGTACTTC.

The rearrangement links TRBV9 to TRBJ2-7; 7 bases line up with TRBD2. The CDR3 has 15 residues. In germline, CDR1 is SGDLS, CDR2 YYNGEE. V dropped 3 bases and J dropped 4; count of bases not matched to a gene: 10. CDR3 nucleotides: TGTGCCAGCAGCGCTAGCAGCGGGGTCAGATACGAGCAGTACTTC. This encodes CASSASSGVRYEQYF.

The CDR3 DNA reads TGTGCCAGCAGCCCCCGGGACAGGCCTTACTATGGCTACACCTTC. As protein: CASSPRDRPYYGYTF. This chain joins TRBV9 and TRBJ1-2, with TRBD1 matching over 8 bases. CDR3 size: 15 residues. The germline gives CDR1 SGDLS, CDR2 YYNGEE. V shed 4 bases, J shed 3 bases, and the junction held 8 bases outside the gene matches.

The rearrangement links TRBV7-9 to TRBJ2-5; D not certain. The length of the CDR3 is 14 residues. Trimming cost V 2 bases and J 2 bases, with 9 bases left between them. Germline CDR1 and CDR2: SEHNR and FQNEAQ (reference sequence). As DNA, the CDR3 is TGTGCCAGCAGCTTACGTCAGAATCAAGAGACCCAGTACTTC. It codes for CASSLRQNQETQYF.

The chain carries TRBV25-1 and TRBJ1-2; D ambiguous. CDR1 and CDR2 (germline): MGHDK, SYGVNS. Trimming left V 6 bases short and J 8 bases short, with 16 bases between. The CDR3 is made up of 13 amino acids. DNA of the CDR3: TGTGCCAGCAGAATAGACGGAGCGTTGGGCTACACCTTC. Its translation: CASRIDGALGYTF.

The gene calls are TRBV27 and TRBJ2-7; TRBD1 agrees at 7 bases. CDR1 and CDR2 from the germline V gene are MNHEY and SMNVEV (reference sequence). J gave up 1 base and V 3 bases, and 6 bases lay outside the gene matches. The CDR3 loop spans 15 amino acids. The CDR3 here is CASSLAQGISYEQYF. CDR3 coding DNA: TGTGCCAGCAGTTTGGCACAGGGGATTTCCTACGAGCAGTACTTC.